One and the same sample provided the 12 T cell receptor beta chains below, sequenced in a study of CD4 T cells in relation to SARS-CoV-2 and coronaviruses. Only in-frame clones appear in the TCRdb table, and some are missing; sequencing was by immunoSEQ multiplex PCR. This sample yields just under 65,000 clones, of which approximately 94% are seen a single time; around 0.15% belongs to the top ten. Unexposed donor CD4+ T cells date from about 2011-2018, before the COVID-19 pandemic. Sequences were obtained from naive CD4+ T cells from PBMCs. The subset was: naive CD4+ T cells isolated by negative enrichment. The source is a human donor in good health.

The gene calls are TRBV27 and TRBJ2-7, with 11 bases lining up with TRBD2. With V trimmed by 4 bases and J by 2 bases, 4 bases remained unmatched. CDR1 MNHEY and CDR2 SMNVEV come from the germline V gene (reference sequence). This CDR3 is built from 15 residues. In nucleotides, the CDR3 is TGTGCCAGCAGTTCTACTAGCGGGAGAACCTACGAGCAGTACTTC. Residues: CASSSTSGRTYEQYF.

V usage is TRBV19 and J usage is TRBJ1-1, with D tentatively TRBD1 (5 bases). CDR1 is LNHDA and CDR2 is SQIVND in the germline V gene (reference sequence). This CDR3 has 14 amino acids. The V and J ends lost 7 bases and 4 bases respectively, with 16 bases between them. CDR3: CASNAGGLITEAFF. As DNA, the CDR3 is TGTGCCAGTAATGCGGGGGGTTTAATCACTGAAGCTTTCTTT.

This chain joins TRBV19 and TRBJ2-1, with 10 positions matching TRBD1. Per the germline V gene, CDR1 is LNHDA and CDR2 is SQIVND (reference sequence). The CDR3 consists of 16 residues. Trimming at V came to 10 bases and at J to 7 bases, leaving 16 bases not matched to a gene. CDR3 bases: TGTGCCACTAAGGGAGGGGGACAGGGGATTGGGAATGAGCAGTTCTTC. The encoded protein is CATKGGGQGIGNEQFF. Based on the CDR3 plus reference TRBV19 and TRBJ2-1, the full variable domain is DGGITQSPKYLFRKEGQNVTLSCEQNLNHDAMYWYRQDPGQGLRLIYYSQIVNDFQKGDIAEGYSVSREKKESFPLTVTSAQKNPTAFYLCATKGGGQGIGNEQFFGPGTRLTVL.

The CDR3 protein is CASSPTGFSNQPQHF. The CDR3 nucleotides read TGTGCCAGTAGTCCGACAGGGTTTAGCAATCAGCCCCAGCATTTT. The chain is built from TRBV19 and TRBJ1-5, with TRBD1 identical over 7 bases. Germline trimming cut 5 bases from V and 0 bases from J; bases unmatched to any gene: 4. There are 15 residues in the CDR3. Germline V gene data show CDR1 as LNHDA and CDR2 as SQIVND (reference sequence). Filled out from reference TRBV19 and TRBJ1-5, the complete variable domain reads DGGITQSPKYLFRKEGQNVTLSCEQNLNHDAMYWYRQDPGQGLRLIYYSQIVNDFQKGDIAEGYSVSREKKESFPLTVTSAQKNPTAFYLCASSPTGFSNQPQHFGDGTRLSIL.

In this sample, this clone turned up once. The same CDR3 also results from other DNA sequences found in this sample. The rearrangement links TRBV28 to TRBJ2-2; D tentatively reads TRBD1 or TRBD2 (5 bases each). The CDR3 contains 15 residues. Germline CDR1 MDHEN, CDR2 SYDVKM. The V end lost 3 bases, the J end lost 4 bases, and 12 bases lay between the germline ends. For the CDR3, the DNA is TGTGCCAGCAGTTTGAGAGGGGTGGGCACCGGGGAGCTGTTTTTT. Residues: CASSLRGVGTGELFF.

The chain carries TRBV28 and TRBJ1-6, with no clear D. Germline CDR1 and CDR2: MDHEN and SYDVKM. V was pared by 1 base and J by 13 bases, with 14 bases between. This CDR3 spans 14 amino acids. This chain's CDR3 is CASSLYGRLGPLHF. In nucleotides, the CDR3 is TGTGCCAGCAGTTTATACGGCAGGCTGGGGCCCCTCCACTTT. Drawing the rest from reference TRBV28 and TRBJ1-6, the complete variable domain is DVKVTQSSRYLVKRTGEKVFLECVQDMDHENMFWYRQDPGLGLRLIYFSYDVKMKEKGDIPEGYSVSREKKERFSLILESASTNQTSMYLCASSLYGRLGPLHFGNGTRLTVT.

The count of this clone is one. CDR3 nucleotide sequence: TGTGCCAGCAGTGAAGTTAGCGGGAGGGGTGAGACCCAGTACTTC. Translated: CASSEVSGRGETQYF. The gene calls are TRBV2 and TRBJ2-5; TRBD2 agrees at 11 bases. CDR3 size: 15 residues. CDR1 is SNHLY, CDR2 FYNNEI, per germline. Trimming removed 1 base from V and 5 bases from J; junction bases left unmatched: 3.

The gene calls are TRBV7-2 and TRBJ2-3; D is undetermined. Trimming took off 1 base at V and 4 bases at J, with 18 bases between the two ends. The CDR3 contains 17 residues. The germline V gene encodes CDR1 SGHTA and CDR2 FQGNSA. The DNA for the CDR3 is TGTGCCAGCAGCTTAGTGTTGTTGCGAGACGAAGCAGATACGCAGTATTTT. Its translation: CASSLVLLRDEADTQYF.

V gene TRBV6-5 combines with J gene TRBJ2-7; D unclear. This CDR3 has 13 residues. Germline CDR1 and CDR2: MNHEY and SVGAGI. V lost 6 bases and J 7 bases, leaving 16 bases between the germline ends. CDR3 loop: CASRLDVSAEQYF. Here the CDR3 DNA reads TGTGCCAGCAGATTGGATGTGTCCGCTGAGCAGTACTTC.

This clone was detected only once. The CDR3 DNA reads as TGTGCCAGCAGCCTTGGCCAAAATCAGCCCCAGCATTTT. Its translation is CASSLGQNQPQHF. The chain carries TRBV3-1 (or the pseudogene TRBV3-2) and TRBJ1-5, with no clear D. This CDR3 spans 13 amino acids. CDR1 and CDR2 from the germline V gene are LGHDT and YNNKEL (reference sequence). Trimming shortened V by 4 bases and J by 4 bases, and 8 bases separated the two germline ends.

The chain has TRBV19 and TRBJ2-3; D uncertain. V lost 0 bases, J lost 4 bases, and 14 bases lay in between. The CDR3 runs 16 residues. Germline V lookup: CDR1 LNHDA, CDR2 SQIVND (reference sequence). The CDR3 loop reads CASSIDQWGRADTQYF. Written as DNA, the CDR3 is TGTGCCAGTAGTATAGATCAGTGGGGTCGGGCAGATACGCAGTATTTT.

This clone appeared once. This chain joins TRBV27 and TRBJ2-7, with D possibly matching TRBD1 (5 bases). V was pared by 3 bases and J by 6 bases, with 12 bases between. Germline CDR1 MNHEY, CDR2 SMNVEV (reference sequence). This CDR3 is 13 amino acids long. The CDR3 sequence: CASSFNQGTEQYF. In nucleotides, the CDR3 is TGTGCCAGCAGTTTTAACCAGGGCACCGAGCAGTACTTC.